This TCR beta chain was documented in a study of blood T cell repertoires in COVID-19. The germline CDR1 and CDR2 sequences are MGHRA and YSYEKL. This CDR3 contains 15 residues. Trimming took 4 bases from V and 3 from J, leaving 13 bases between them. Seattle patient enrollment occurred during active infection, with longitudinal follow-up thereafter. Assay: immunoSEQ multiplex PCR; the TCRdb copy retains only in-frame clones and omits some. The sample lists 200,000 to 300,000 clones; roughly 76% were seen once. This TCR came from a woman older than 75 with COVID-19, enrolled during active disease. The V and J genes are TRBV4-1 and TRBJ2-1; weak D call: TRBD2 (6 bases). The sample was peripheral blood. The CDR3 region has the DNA TGCGCCAGCAGCCGGGGGAGGAGCTTCTACAATGAGCAGTTCTTC. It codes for CASSRGRSFYNEQFF.